The source of this T cell receptor beta chain is a study of response to subunit inactivated influenza vaccine. Study-level points and caveats: Few new T cells, the authors suggested, are recruited by each seasonal influenza vaccination.

This clonotype was counted a few times. Its antigen remains unidentified. TCRdb independently ran MiXCR on the RT-PCR reads; one entry per CDR3 protein. This table has a few hundred thousand distinct CDR3 sequences, more than 10% appearing once. CDR3 size: 12 residues. V lost 3 bases to trimming and J lost 11 bases, with 13 bases between them. The sequencing used non-naive T cells sorted from PBMCs, collected approximately 15 days before vaccination. The TCR sequence derives from a man aged 45-60 years who received an inactivated influenza vaccine. The chain recombines TRBV12-3 or TRBV12-4 with TRBJ1-1; D ambiguous. The CDR3 protein is CASSFRRLWAFF. The CDR3 DNA reads as TGTGCCAGCAGTTTTAGAAGGCTTTGGGCTTTCTTT.